This T cell receptor (beta chain) was identified during a study of T cells in Graves' hyperthyroidism and ophthalmopathy. Orbital computed tomography and thyroid ultrasound, together with serum TRAb and thyroxine and clinical symptoms, were used for diagnoses. This sample holds PBMCs from 8.5 to 10 ml fresh peripheral blood. The TCR beta CDR3 regions underwent amplification using RNA transcripts as the source. HTBI primers were employed in a first-round RT-PCR of the TCR CDR3. TCRdb passed the multiplex PCR reads through MiXCR, listing each CDR3 protein once. The data show about half a million distinct CDR3 sequences, approximately 25% seen once. This clonotype was detected only a few times. Its target is unknown. Study-level points and caveats: Before onset, by a median of approximately 5.9 months, the model predicted ophthalmopathy. Blood also held most thyroid clonotypes expanded beyond 0.001.

In germline, CDR1 is SNHLY, CDR2 FYNNEI. V shed 4 bases and J 5 bases; nucleotides not matched to a gene: 8. The CDR3 extends over 15 amino acids. The gene calls are TRBV2 and TRBJ2-5; 9 bases are a match to TRBD1. The clonotype comes from a woman aged 25 to 45 with Graves' ophthalmopathy. The sample consisted of blood. The CDR3 is CASSGRDRDGETQYF. The CDR3 nucleotides are TGTGCCAGCAGTGGACGGGACAGGGATGGGGAGACCCAGTACTTC.